A selection of T cell receptor beta chains follows, all from one sample in a study of blood T cell repertoires in COVID-19. Profiling relied on immunoSEQ multiplex PCR, and the TCRdb table lists in-frame clones only, not all of them. This sample has around 400,000 clones; around four fifths occur once, and the top ten carry 5% to 6%. Sequencing was done on a sample of PBMCs or T cells enriched from blood (not recorded which). These receptor sequences come from a woman in her forties or fifties who had recovered from COVID-19. The CDR3 runs from the conserved cysteine through the conserved F or W. The D gene is left open where the match is weak. Part of the rows lack a size; the others show once, few, many or a class for expanded clones.

CDR3 | DNA | D | V | size | J
CASSVGTSGAHEQFF | TGTGCCAGCAGCGTAGGGACTAGCGGAGCCCATGAGCAGTTCTTC | TRBD2 | TRBV9 | . | TRBJ2-1
CASSLVSGGYAEAFF | TGTGCCAGCAGCTTAGTTTCAGGGGGCTACGCTGAAGCTTTCTTT | TRBD1 | TRBV7-8 | . | TRBJ1-1
CASSSPTGGNYGYTF | TGTGCCAGCAGTTCCCCGACAGGTGGGAACTATGGCTACACCTTC | . | TRBV27 | . | TRBJ1-2
CASTQNPGGRNTEAFF | TGTGCCAGCACCCAAAACCCAGGGGGACGGAACACTGAAGCTTTCTTT | TRBD1 | TRBV7-2 | few | TRBJ1-1
CASTLRSRGTSYEQYF | TGTGCCAGCACCTTAAGGTCCCGGGGGACCTCCTACGAGCAGTACTTC | . | TRBV28 | . | TRBJ2-7
CASSRTGSTEAFF | TGTGCCAGCTCACGGACAGGAAGCACTGAAGCTTTCTTT | TRBD1 | TRBV3-1/TRBV3-2 | . | TRBJ1-1
CASSDTTMDRDYGYTF | TGTGCCAGCAGCGATACAACGATGGACAGGGACTATGGCTACACCTTC | TRBD1 | TRBV13 | . | TRBJ1-2
CASSPEGQGGQYF | TGTGCCAGCTCACCAGAGGGACAGGGAGGGCAGTATTTT | TRBD1 | TRBV18 | once | TRBJ2-3
CASSKGAGESYEQYF | TGTGCCTCCTCTAAGGGGGCAGGGGAGTCCTACGAGCAGTACTTC | TRBD1 | TRBV13 | . | TRBJ2-7
CASRGVYGYTF | TGTGCCAGCAGGGGAGTCTATGGCTACACCTTC | . | TRBV27 | . | TRBJ1-2
CASSTTGAVERTIYF | TGTGCCAGCAGTACAACAGGGGCCGTGGAAAGGACCATATATTTT | TRBD1 | TRBV6-5 | . | TRBJ1-3
CAWGGQGARRAYEQYF | TGTGCCTGGGGGGGACAGGGGGCGCGGAGAGCCTACGAGCAGTACTTC | TRBD1 | TRBV30 | . | TRBJ2-7
CASSLPGEGEKLFF | TGTGCCAGCTCACTCCCCGGGGAGGGGGAAAAACTGTTTTTT | . | TRBV18 | . | TRBJ1-4
CASSFSGGAPRGAQYF | TGTGCCAGCAGCTTTAGCGGGGGGGCTCCCCGGGGTGCGCAGTATTTT | TRBD2 | TRBV7-2 | few | TRBJ2-3
CSVEDRFNYGYTF | TGCAGCGTTGAGGACAGGTTTAACTATGGCTACACCTTC | TRBD1 | TRBV29-1 | . | TRBJ1-2
CASSFGLVYEQYF | TGTGCCAGCAGCTTCGGACTAGTTTACGAGCAGTACTTC | TRBD2 | TRBV13 | . | TRBJ2-7
CASSLGYQRPIRF | TGTGCCAGCAGCTTAGGTTACCAGCGACCCATCCGGTTC | . | TRBV7-9 | . | TRBJ1-2
CASSQAGGLVDTQYF | TGTGCCAGCAGTCAAGCGGGGGGGTTGGTAGATACGCAGTATTTT | TRBD2 | TRBV7-3 | once | TRBJ2-3
CASSGPGLAGGSYNEQFF | TGTGCCAGCAGTGGACCGGGACTAGCGGGAGGGTCCTACAATGAGCAGTTCTTC | TRBD2 | TRBV6-1 | . | TRBJ2-1
CAWRIAGGFSYEQYF | TGTGCCTGGAGAATAGCGGGGGGATTCTCCTACGAGCAGTACTTC | TRBD2 | TRBV30 | . | TRBJ2-7
CASSQGQGYEQYF | TGTGCCAGCAGTCAGGGACAGGGCTACGAGCAGTACTTC | TRBD1 | TRBV6-5 | . | TRBJ2-7
CASSQGLNTEAFF | TGTGCCAGCAGCCAGGGTCTGAACACTGAAGCTTTCTTT | . | TRBV2 | few | TRBJ1-1
CASSLFLGDRGSPLHF | TGTGCCAGTAGTCTATTCCTGGGGGACAGGGGTTCACCCCTCCACTTT | TRBD1 | TRBV19 | . | TRBJ1-6
CASSYQGNQPQHF | TGTGCCAGCTCGTACCAGGGGAACCAGCCCCAGCATTTT | . | TRBV18 | . | TRBJ1-5
CAWSDTGWAGVNTEAFF | TGTGCCTGGAGTGATACAGGGTGGGCTGGGGTGAACACTGAAGCTTTCTTT | . | TRBV30 | . | TRBJ1-1
CAISAGQTLPNYGYTF | TGTGCCATCAGTGCGGGACAGACCTTGCCGAACTATGGCTACACCTTC | TRBD1 | TRBV10-3 | few | TRBJ1-2
CASSLSLTNQGYGYTF | TGTGCCAGCAGCTTAAGTTTGACGAACCAGGGGTATGGCTACACCTTC | . | TRBV7-8 | . | TRBJ1-2
CSVGGQGYYGYTF | TGCAGCGTTGGGGGACAGGGGTACTATGGCTACACCTTC | TRBD1 | TRBV29-1 | . | TRBJ1-2
CASSATGSVGTEAFF | TGTGCCAGCAGCGCGACAGGGTCAGTGGGGACTGAAGCTTTCTTT | TRBD1 | TRBV9 | . | TRBJ1-1
CASSQVPRYGYTF | TGTGCCAGCAGCCAAGTCCCACGGTATGGCTACACCTTC | . | TRBV3-1/TRBV3-2 | . | TRBJ1-2
CASSPRDAKNIQYF | TGTGCCAGCAGCCCGCGGGACGCCAAAAACATTCAGTACTTC | . | TRBV7-9 | many | TRBJ2-4
CASSLSPPPYEQYF | TGTGCCAGCAGTTTATCCCCTCCCCCCTACGAGCAGTACTTC | . | TRBV27 | once | TRBJ2-7
CAWSTLSSGSRYNEQFF | TGTGCCTGGAGCACCCTTTCTAGCGGGAGCAGGTACAATGAGCAGTTCTTC | TRBD2 | TRBV30 | . | TRBJ2-1
CASSVQGWTGELFF | TGTGCCAGCAGCGTACAGGGTTGGACCGGGGAGCTGTTTTTT | . | TRBV9 | . | TRBJ2-2
CASSLLGADTQYF | TGCGCCAGCAGCTTGCTGGGAGCAGATACGCAGTATTTT | . | TRBV5-1 | . | TRBJ2-3
CASSWTGENEKLFF | TGTGCCAGCAGCTGGACAGGGGAAAATGAAAAACTGTTTTTT | TRBD1 | TRBV5-8 | . | TRBJ1-4
CASSLDRGRGDTEAFF | TGTGCCAGCAGCTTAGATCGGGGCAGGGGAGACACTGAAGCTTTCTTT | . | TRBV11-2 | . | TRBJ1-1
CASSGSGIPYNEQFF | TGTGCCAGTAGTGGTAGCGGGATTCCCTACAATGAGCAGTTCTTC | TRBD2 | TRBV19 | . | TRBJ2-1
CASSLDRPNTGELFF | TGCGCCAGCAGCTTGGACAGGCCGAACACCGGGGAGCTGTTTTTT | . | TRBV5-1 | . | TRBJ2-2
CASSGSGRTYTDTQYF | TGTGCCAGCAGCGGTAGCGGGCGGACTTACACAGATACGCAGTATTTT | TRBD2 | TRBV9 | once | TRBJ2-3
CACGQGRNTEAFF | TGTGCCTGTGGACAGGGGAGAAACACTGAAGCTTTCTTT | TRBD1 | TRBV30 | . | TRBJ1-1
CASSLSQTGNTIYF | TGCGCCAGCAGCTTGAGCCAAACTGGAAACACCATATATTTT | . | TRBV5-1 | . | TRBJ1-3
CASSHPEGGYGYTF | TGTGCCAGCAGCCACCCGGAGGGAGGCTATGGCTACACCTTC | . | TRBV6-5 | . | TRBJ1-2
CASSVTGFPYGYTF | TGTGCCAGCAGCGTGACAGGGTTCCCCTATGGCTACACCTTC | TRBD1 | TRBV9 | . | TRBJ1-2
CASSYTGVTGELFF | TGTGCCAGCAGTTATACCGGGGTCACCGGGGAGCTGTTTTTT | . | TRBV6-5 | . | TRBJ2-2
CASSLARTGSYNEQFF | TGTGCCAGCAGCTTAGCCCGGACAGGTTCCTACAATGAGCAGTTCTTC | TRBD1 | TRBV7-2 | . | TRBJ2-1
CASSPLQGQNSPLHF | TGTGCCAGCAGCCCCCTCCAGGGGCAAAATTCACCCCTCCACTTT | . | TRBV7-2 | . | TRBJ1-6